The 18 T cell receptor beta chains below all came from one sample that was sequenced in a study of identical twins. One entry per CDR3 protein results from TCRdb running MiXCR on the 5' RACE reads. Found here are 1.5 million to 2 million distinct CDR3 sequences, about 32% of them singletons; the top ten hold about 0.3%. The material sequenced was cord blood. The receptors here all came from a newborn girl in good health.

This clonotype occurred a few times. This sequence joins TRBV4-2 and TRBJ2-7; D assignment may be TRBD1 or TRBD2 (5 bases each). The V and J ends lost 1 base and 5 bases respectively, with 12 bases between them. The CDR3 is made up of 14 amino acids. Germline CDR1 reads LGHNA; CDR2 reads YNFKEQ. The CDR3 protein is CASSQGGRGDEQYF. CDR3 nucleotide sequence: TGTGCCAGCAGCCAAGGAGGGAGAGGGGACGAGCAGTACTTC.

The chain joins TRBV10-3 to TRBJ1-2; perhaps TRBD1 as D (6 bases). This CDR3 contains 17 residues. CDR1 is ENHRY and CDR2 is SYGVKD in the germline V gene. V was shortened by 0 bases and J by 2 bases, with 16 bases between the two germline ends. In nucleotides, the CDR3 is TGTGCCATCAGTGAGTCGGACCTCGGGAGGGGGAACTATGGCTACACCTTC. Protein: CAISESDLGRGNYGYTF.

A few counts support this clonotype. This chain uses TRBV3-1 with TRBJ2-5, with a weak D call TRBD1 (5 bases). The CDR3 loop spans 14 amino acids. Germline V gives CDR1 LGHDT, CDR2 YNNKEL (reference sequence). V was trimmed by 6 bases and J by 5 bases, leaving 16 bases between them. CDR3 in amino acids: CASRQGSGMETQYF. CDR3 DNA: TGTGCCAGCAGGCAGGGTAGTGGCATGGAGACCCAGTACTTC.

This chain connects TRBV25-1 to TRBJ2-1; maybe TRBD1 (5 bases). The end of the DNA aligns better with TRBJ2-7, so the J call may be wrong. Germline V gives CDR1 MGHDK, CDR2 SYGVNS. The CDR3 sequence is 18 residues long. The CDR3 spells CASSAKGWGPSSYNEQYF. The DNA of the CDR3 is TGTGCCAGCAGTGCAAAAGGGTGGGGCCCTTCCTCCTACAATGAGCAGTACTTC.

This chain joins TRBV5-5 and TRBJ1-1; the match to TRBD1 covers 7 bases. The CDR3 loop spans 12 amino acids. Germline assignment: CDR1 SGHKS and CDR2 YYEKEE (reference sequence). Trimming took 0 bases from V and 10 from J; bases not matched to a gene: 3. The CDR3 DNA reads TGTGCCAGCAGCTTGGGCGACAGGGTAGCTTTCTTT. Translation: CASSLGDRVAFF.

CDR3: CASSQFLAGRETQYF. The CDR3 DNA reads TGCGCCAGCAGCCAATTTCTAGCGGGAAGAGAGACCCAGTACTTC. The J gene is TRBJ2-5, the V gene TRBV4-1, with TRBD2 matching 9 bases. In germline, CDR1 is MGHRA, CDR2 YSYEKL. V gave up 2 bases and J gave up 4 bases; unmatched junction bases: 5. This CDR3 is built from 15 residues.

V usage is TRBV4-1 and J usage is TRBJ2-3; 15 bases map to TRBD2. The V and J ends lost 4 bases and 5 bases, in that order; junction bases with no gene match: 4. The CDR3 has 16 residues. Germline lookup yields CDR1 MGHRA and CDR2 YSYEKL. CDR3 loop: CASSRGTSGGLDTQYF. CDR3 coding DNA: TGCGCCAGCAGCCGAGGGACTAGCGGGGGGTTAGATACGCAGTATTTT.

This chain joins TRBV28 and TRBJ2-3; 7 bases fit TRBD2. The germline gives CDR1 MDHEN, CDR2 SYDVKM. This CDR3 spans 14 amino acids. Germline trimming cut 9 bases from V and 8 bases from J; bases unmatched to any gene: 14. For the CDR3, the DNA is TGTGCCAGTTCGGAAGTAGTTGGGGGGGGTACGCAGTATTTT. The encoded protein is CASSEVVGGGTQYF.

The chain links TRBV28 to TRBJ2-2; TRBD1 agrees at 9 bases. The CDR3 runs 14 residues. Germline CDR1 and CDR2: MDHEN and SYDVKM. Trimming at V came to 6 bases and at J to 5 bases, leaving 4 bases not matched to a gene. Here the CDR3 reads CASRQGARTGELFF. The CDR3 coding sequence is TGTGCCAGCAGACAGGGGGCACGGACCGGGGAGCTGTTTTTT. The complete variable domain, with remaining parts taken from reference TRBV28 and TRBJ2-2, reads DVKVTQSSRYLVKRTGEKVFLECVQDMDHENMFWYRQDPGLGLRLIYFSYDVKMKEKGDIPEGYSVSREKKERFSLILESASTNQTSMYLCASRQGARTGELFFGEGSRLTVL.

The V gene is TRBV6-1, the J gene TRBJ2-5, with D hard to call. Gene TRBJ2-7 matches the end of the DNA better, so the J call may be wrong. CDR1 MNHNS and CDR2 SASEGT come from the germline V gene. CDR3 length: 15 amino acids. The DNA of the CDR3 is TGTGCCAGCAGAAGAGACATCAAACAACGCGACGAGCAGTACTTC. Residues: CASRRDIKQRDEQYF.

The chain recombines TRBV5-1 with TRBJ1-2; no firm D call. The CDR3 is made up of 15 amino acids. The V gene's germline CDR1 is SGHRS and CDR2 YFSETQ. Trimming stripped 3 bases from V and 1 base from J, with 13 bases between. This CDR3 is CASSSFSEINYGYTF. Here the CDR3 DNA reads TGCGCCAGCAGCTCGTTCTCCGAGATTAACTATGGCTACACCTTC.

This clonotype was counted many times. CDR3 in DNA: TGTGCCAGCAGCCAAGCGCGGAATTCAGGACATGGCTACACCTTC. Its translation: CASSQARNSGHGYTF. The chain carries TRBV4-2 and TRBJ1-2; D gene unclear. This CDR3 has 15 residues. Trimming took 1 base from V and 6 from J, leaving 15 bases between them. CDR1 is LGHNA and CDR2 is YNFKEQ in the germline V gene.

The chain joins TRBV4-1 to TRBJ2-5; weak D call: TRBD2 (6 bases). The J call may be mistaken, given a closer DNA end match to TRBJ2-7. The V gene's germline CDR1 is MGHRA and CDR2 YSYEKL. The CDR3 covers 17 residues. The chain's CDR3 is CASSQDIGTGISYEQYF. The CDR3, as DNA: TGCGCCAGCAGCCAAGATATTGGGACTGGAATCTCCTACGAGCAGTACTTC.

This chain joins TRBV7-2 and TRBJ2-2; no definite D call. The CDR3 is 14 amino acids. The germline V and J ends were trimmed by 2 bases and 5 bases, with 9 bases remaining between them. Germline assignment: CDR1 SGHTA and CDR2 FQGNSA. The CDR3 loop reads CASSLSLGTGELFF. DNA of the CDR3: TGTGCCAGCAGCTTATCCCTGGGGACCGGGGAGCTGTTTTTT.

V usage is TRBV6-5 and J usage is TRBJ2-7; D gene uncertain. This CDR3 spans 16 amino acids. The V gene's germline CDR1 is MNHEY and CDR2 SVGAGI. V was cut by 4 bases and J by 5 bases, with 21 bases left in between. CDR3 sequence: CASSWIAPLRRHEQYF. The CDR3 region has the DNA TGTGCCAGCAGTTGGATAGCCCCCCTCCGTAGACACGAGCAGTACTTC.

This clonotype was observed a handful of times. The V call is TRBV2, the J call TRBJ2-7; 9 nucleotides align to TRBD1. Germline assignment: CDR1 SNHLY and CDR2 FYNNEI. V trimming: 11 bases; J trimming: 5 bases; junction bases outside the gene matches: 10. CDR3 length: 13 residues. This CDR3 is CALIGTGFNEQYF. The CDR3 DNA reads as TGTGCCTTGATCGGGACAGGGTTCAACGAGCAGTACTTC.

The J gene is TRBJ2-6, the V gene TRBV20-1; 8 bases map to TRBD1. Germline CDR1 is DFQATT and CDR2 is SNEGSKA (reference sequence). The CDR3 is 17 residues long. V shed 3 bases and J 2 bases; nucleotides not matched to a gene: 9. Written as DNA, the CDR3 is TGCAGTGCTAGGTCCCGACAGGGGATACCTGGGGCCAACGTCCTGACTTTC. This codes for CSARSRQGIPGANVLTF.

CDR3 loop: CASSEGVPSSYEQYF. The CDR3 nucleotides read TGTGCCAGCAGCGAAGGAGTACCGAGCTCCTACGAGCAGTACTTC. The chain recombines TRBV5-4 with TRBJ2-7, with D unclear. There are 15 residues in the CDR3. Germline CDR1 SGHNT, CDR2 YYREEE (reference sequence). The V gene lost 4 bases and the J gene lost 0 bases, with 14 bases spanning the gap.